Each of the 4 T cell receptor beta chains below was sequenced from the same sample in a study of cytomegalovirus exposure and HLA in healthy donors. PCR employed 60 Vbeta and 13 Jbeta primers. Libraries were prepared by immunoSEQ multiplex PCR; TCRdb keeps only in-frame clonotypes and omits some of them. The sample records about 140,000 clones, roughly 86% being singletons. The specimen was PBMCs. The receptors were gathered from a woman in her thirties or forties in good health and CMV-seronegative.

Here the CDR3 reads CSAAQGLAGVGNEQFF. For the CDR3, the DNA is TGCAGCGCCGCACAGGGACTAGCGGGGGTGGGTAATGAGCAGTTCTTC. This chain links TRBV29-1 with TRBJ2-1; the match to TRBD2 covers 14 bases. Trimming removed 7 bases from V and 7 bases from J; junction bases left unmatched: 12. The CDR3 sequence is 16 residues long. Germline V gene sequence: CDR1 SQVTM, CDR2 ANQGSEA.

The rearrangement uses TRBV10-3 and TRBJ2-2; D might be TRBD2 (6 bases). Trimming removed 11 bases at V and 5 bases at J, with 12 bases between. The V gene's germline CDR1 is ENHRY and CDR2 SYGVKD. The CDR3 length is 12 residues. CDR3 coding DNA: TGTGCCGCCAGACGGGGGACCGGGGAGCTGTTTTTT. This sequence encodes CAARRGTGELFF.

In its sample, this clone was seen once. The chain is built from TRBV5-1 and TRBJ2-7; possible D gene TRBD1, 6 bases. The CDR3 covers 14 residues. V gave up 3 bases and J gave up 3 bases, with 13 bases separating them. Germline V CDR1 and CDR2: SGHRS, YFSETQ. The CDR3 protein is CASSYGQRDYEQYF. CDR3 bases: TGCGCCAGCAGCTACGGACAGCGAGACTACGAGCAGTACTTC. Full variable domain (remainder filled in from reference TRBV5-1 and TRBJ2-7): KAGVTQTPRYLIKTRGQQVTLSCSPISGHRSVSWYQQTPGQGLQFLFEYFSETQRNKGNFPGRFSGRQFSNSRSEMNVSTLELGDSALYLCASSYGQRDYEQYFGPGTRLTVT.

The CDR3 reads CASTQSGANVLTF. In DNA, the CDR3 is TGTGCCAGCACCCAATCTGGGGCCAACGTCCTGACTTTC. The V gene is TRBV6-5, the J gene TRBJ2-6, with D hard to call. In germline, CDR1 is MNHEY, CDR2 SVGAGI. The CDR3 length is 13 residues. The V end was cut by 7 bases, the J end by 1 base, with 5 bases between.